Below, one T cell receptor beta chain is given with its context. CDR3 size: 16 residues. In germline, CDR1 is ENHRY, CDR2 SYGVKD. Germline trimming cut 11 bases from V and 6 bases from J; bases unmatched to any gene: 19. The sample is drawn from a study of blood T cell repertoires in COVID-19. Study-wide background: The samples span acute and convalescent COVID-19 from the United States, Italy and Spain. Nucleic acid was either cDNA or gDNA, and it came from T cells, B-cell-depleted T cells, or PBMCs.

In the original analysis: The assay estimated nucleated cells by amplifying reference gene primers. Produced via immunoSEQ multiplex PCR; TCRdb's table is partial and in-frame only. V and J calls and clone size are as listed in that table; D and trimming were resolved from the DNA. The table has approximately 67,000 clones, about nine tenths seen once. J is TRBJ2-1 and V is TRBV10-3; 7 bases agree with TRBD2. The receptor was derived from a man aged 50 or older with active COVID-19. Sequenced material: peripheral blood. The CDR3 region has the DNA TGTGCCTCCTGGGGGGGACTTGCCCCACGCCTCAATGAGCAGTTCTTC. Its translation is CASWGGLAPRLNEQFF.